This T cell receptor (beta chain) was recorded in a study of blood T cell repertoires in COVID-19. Sequenced by immunoSEQ multiplex PCR; TCRdb stores in-frame clones only, minus some. The profile shows hundreds of thousands of clones, roughly nine tenths of them singletons. Trimming cost V 4 bases and J 8 bases; bases outside gene matches: 7. Germline CDR1 is SGHTS and CDR2 is YDEGEE. The CDR3 consists of 13 residues. The chain combines TRBV5-8 with TRBJ1-2, with 8 bases matching TRBD1. The specimen sequenced was peripheral blood. This clonotype was obtained from a woman aged 45 to 65 with COVID-19, enrolled during active disease. In DNA form, the CDR3 reads TGTGCCAGCAGCCCAGGGGGCGCGGAGGGCTACACCTTC. As protein: CASSPGGAEGYTF.